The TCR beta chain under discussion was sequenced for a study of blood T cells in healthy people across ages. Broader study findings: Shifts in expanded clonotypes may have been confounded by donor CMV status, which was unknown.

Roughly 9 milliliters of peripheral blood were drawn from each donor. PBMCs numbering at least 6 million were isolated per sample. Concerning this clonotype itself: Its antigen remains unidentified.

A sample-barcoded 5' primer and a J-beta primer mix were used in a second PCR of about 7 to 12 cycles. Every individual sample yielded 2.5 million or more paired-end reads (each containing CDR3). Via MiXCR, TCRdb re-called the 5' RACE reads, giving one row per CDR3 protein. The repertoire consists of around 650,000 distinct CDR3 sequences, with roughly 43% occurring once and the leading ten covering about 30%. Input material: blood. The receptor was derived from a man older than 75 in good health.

For the CDR3, the DNA is TGCAGTGCTAGAGGGGGGGCCTCCTACGAGCAGTACTTC. The encoded protein is CSARGGASYEQYF. The rearrangement links TRBV20-1 to TRBJ2-7; D could derive from TRBD1 or TRBD2 (6 bases each). From germline, CDR1 is DFQATT and CDR2 SNEGSKA (reference sequence). Trimming took 1 base from V and 0 from J, leaving 7 bases between them. This CDR3 spans 13 amino acids.